This T cell receptor beta chain was found in a study of shared clonotypes between healthy human individuals. Study-wide background: Samples came from a couple of female and three male donors aged 18 to 49. Study-wide findings and caveats: What naive subsets generally showed was a larger estimated richness than memory subsets showed.

Sequencing was performed with immunoSEQ multiplex PCR; in TCRdb, only in-frame clones are kept and a portion is missing. Counted here are about 1.1 million clones, around three quarters occurring once; the ten biggest clones make up 0.6% to 0.7%. In the case of this clone: The antigen remains undetermined.

Division of CD4+ cells produced a CD45RA+ naive subset and a CD45RA-negative memory subset. Input material: memory CD4+ T cells from PBMCs. Specified subset: CD45RA-negative fraction. The source of this sequence is a man aged 18-30 years in good health. Some clones in this sample may be carry-over from other donors' samples.

Written as DNA, the CDR3 is TGTGCCAGCAGCTTAGATCGATGGGACAGGGGTGAGACCCAGTACTTC. It is translated as CASSLDRWDRGETQYF. The rearrangement uses TRBV11-2 and TRBJ2-5; TRBD1 matches 10 bases. This CDR3 contains 16 residues. Per the germline V gene, CDR1 is SGHAT and CDR2 is FQNNGV. V dropped 0 bases and J dropped 5; count of bases not matched to a gene: 6.